Below are 5 T cell receptor beta chains sequenced from a single sample in a study of T-cell reconstitution after alpha-beta-depleted transplantation in children. Unique molecular identifiers were used to barcode this TCRbeta library. Each CDR3 protein gets one entry after TCRdb re-called the PCR reads with MiXCR. The repertoire consists of some 830,000 distinct CDR3 sequences, with about 15% occurring once and the leading ten covering 5%. Sequences were derived from PBMCs, mostly from graft donor cells, sampled 360 days after TCRalphabeta/CD19-depleted stem cell transplant. The origin of the receptors is a male patient aged 10-17 years who had a stem cell transplant for acute lymphoblastic leukemia, so the T cells may come from the graft donor.

The chain combines TRBV7-6 with TRBJ2-3, with D tentatively TRBD2 (6 bases). Germline V gene lookup returns CDR1 SGHVS and CDR2 FNYEAQ. The CDR3 is 16 residues long. Trimming shortened V by 1 base and J by 0 bases, and 11 bases separated the two germline ends. The chain's CDR3 is CASSLGSSASTDTQYF. CDR3 DNA: TGTGCCAGCAGCTTAGGATCTAGCGCGAGCACAGATACGCAGTATTTT.

The chain links TRBV20-1 to TRBJ2-1; TRBD2 aligns across 7 bases. The CDR3 extends over 15 amino acids. Germline V gives CDR1 DFQATT, CDR2 SNEGSKA (reference sequence). V lost 0 bases, J lost 3 bases, and 5 bases stayed unmatched. The DNA of the CDR3 is TGCAGTGCTAGAGATCGGGCTAGCGGCTACAATGAGCAGTTCTTC. This encodes CSARDRASGYNEQFF.

This clonotype has at least ten counts. V and J are TRBV12-3 or TRBV12-4 and TRBJ1-5; tentative D call: TRBD1 (5 bases). Trimming removed 6 bases at V and 4 bases at J, with 13 bases between. The CDR3 is 14 residues long. CDR3: CASSPRQLNQPQHF. CDR3 sequence (DNA): TGTGCCAGCAGCCCTCGACAGCTTAATCAGCCCCAGCATTTT.

V gene TRBV14 combines with J gene TRBJ2-2; 8 bases match TRBD2. Germline V gives CDR1 SGHDN, CDR2 FVKESK. The CDR3 is made up of 17 amino acids. Trimming removed 2 bases from V and 4 bases from J; junction bases left unmatched: 9. The CDR3 sequence is CASSQHLAGLSTGELFF. The CDR3 nucleotides read TGTGCCAGCAGCCAACATCTAGCGGGTTTGAGCACCGGGGAGCTGTTTTTT.

This clonotype was observed at least ten times. The chain employs TRBV29-1 and TRBJ1-1; 9 bases match TRBD1. This CDR3 spans 14 amino acids. The germline V gene has CDR1 SQVTM and CDR2 ANQGSEA. V dropped 0 bases and J dropped 10; count of bases not matched to a gene: 9. In DNA form, the CDR3 reads TGCAGCGTTGAAGATCCGGGACAGGGATTAAGAGCTTTCTTT. Its protein product is CSVEDPGQGLRAFF.